This T cell receptor (beta chain) emerged from a study of blood T cell repertoires in COVID-19. On the study more broadly: The United States, Italy and Spain provided the acute and convalescent COVID-19 samples. PBMCs, B-cell-depleted T cells, or T cells were the source of the cDNA or gDNA that made up the material.

In the original processing: Amplification from reference gene primers served as the basis for estimated nucleated cell counts. The assay was immunoSEQ multiplex PCR, and TCRdb's table has in-frame clones only and misses some. That table is the source of V, J and clone size, and D and trimming were worked out from the DNA. The sample contains about 520,000 clones, approximately 85% of which appear only once. Germline lookup yields CDR1 MNHEY and CDR2 SMNVEV (reference sequence). This CDR3 comprises 20 residues. The V and J ends lost 2 bases and 3 bases respectively, with 29 bases between them. The sample taken for sequencing was peripheral blood. The clonotype originates from a human donor in a cohort sampled during active COVID-19. The V gene is TRBV27, the J gene TRBJ2-7, with D possibly TRBD1 on 5 matching bases. DNA for the CDR3: TGTGCCAGCAGTTTACGGGTGTGGAACAGTGGGGCCGGGCAATACTACGAGCAGTACTTC. Its protein is CASSLRVWNSGAGQYYEQYF.